The next 28 T cell receptor beta chains were all read from a single sample in a study of cytomegalovirus exposure and HLA in healthy donors. The PCR contained 60 Vbeta and 13 Jbeta primers. Method: immunoSEQ multiplex PCR; TCRdb's copy keeps in-frame clones and lacks some. The sample includes about 110,000 clones, about 70% of them seen just once. Source material: PBMCs. These receptors were collected from a man in his fifties in good health and CMV-seropositive.

This chain uses TRBV5-6 with TRBJ1-3; maybe TRBD1 (5 bases). Trimming removed 0 bases from V and 0 bases from J, with 10 bases in between. The germline gives CDR1 SGHDT, CDR2 YYEEEE. This CDR3 spans 16 amino acids. The CDR3 DNA follows: TGTGCCAGCAGCTTGGGACAGACCAACTCTGGAAACACCATATATTTT. It yields the protein CASSLGQTNSGNTIYF.

V and J are TRBV6-1 and TRBJ2-2, with D tentatively TRBD1 (5 bases). Trimming took 6 bases from V and 2 from J, leaving 13 bases between them. Germline values: CDR1 MNHNS, CDR2 SASEGT. The CDR3 covers 15 residues. The CDR3 loop reads CASSVMTVNTGELFF. The CDR3 nucleotides are TGTGCCAGCAGCGTCATGACAGTTAACACCGGGGAGCTGTTTTTT.

A single count supports this clone. This rearrangement joins TRBV5-6 to TRBJ2-1, with D possibly TRBD2 on 5 matching bases. Trimming removed 1 base from V and 6 bases from J, with 20 bases in between. Per germline, CDR1 SGHDT and CDR2 YYEEEE. The CDR3 sequence is 17 residues long. Here the CDR3 DNA reads TGTGCCAGCAGCTTGAAGGGTAGCGCCGAGCCGATCAATGAGCAGTTCTTC. Amino acids: CASSLKGSAEPINEQFF.

This clone was counted only a few times. The V and J genes are TRBV27 and TRBJ2-7, with a possible D match to TRBD1 (5 bases). The V end lost 5 bases, the J end lost 1 base, and 12 bases lay between the germline ends. CDR3 length: 14 residues. Per germline, CDR1 MNHEY and CDR2 SMNVEV (reference sequence). CDR3 sequence reads: CASSANSGSYEQYF. Here the CDR3 DNA reads TGTGCCAGCAGTGCCAACTCAGGGTCCTACGAGCAGTACTTC.

This rearrangement joins TRBV15 to TRBJ2-3, with 9 bases identical to TRBD1. In germline, CDR1 is LNHNV, CDR2 YYDKDF (reference sequence). The CDR3 totals 14 residues. Unmatched junction bases numbered 1, after V lost 1 base and J lost 5 bases. CDR3 DNA: TGTGCCACCAGCAGAGGGACAGGGGAAGATACGCAGTATTTT. It yields the protein CATSRGTGEDTQYF.

This clone was found once. The chain carries TRBV27 and TRBJ2-7, with 8 bases aligning to TRBD1. With V trimmed by 4 bases and J by 3 bases, 5 bases remained unmatched. CDR3 length equals 14 residues. The V gene's germline CDR1 is MNHEY and CDR2 SMNVEV (reference sequence). CDR3 loop: CASSSNRGYYEQYF. The CDR3 region has the DNA TGTGCCAGCAGTTCGAACAGGGGGTACTACGAGCAGTACTTC.

V is TRBV2 and J is TRBJ1-2, with no clear D. The V gene lost 7 bases and the J gene lost 4 bases, with 7 bases spanning the gap. There are 11 residues in the CDR3. Germline CDR1 reads SNHLY; CDR2 reads FYNNEI. CDR3 in DNA: TGTGCCAGCACCCCGCGCTATGGCTACACCTTC. This encodes CASTPRYGYTF.

V and J are TRBV14 and TRBJ2-7; maybe TRBD2 (6 bases). Trimming cost V 3 bases and J 1 base, with 22 bases left between them. The CDR3 loop spans 18 amino acids. Germline V gene sequence: CDR1 SGHDN, CDR2 FVKESK. The CDR3 DNA reads TGTGCCAGCAGCCACCTGAGCAGGGCTAGCGCCCGATCCTACGAGCAGTACTTC. Translating it yields CASSHLSRASARSYEQYF.

This clone was recorded only once. The V call is TRBV10-3, the J call TRBJ2-1; D remains ambiguous. This CDR3 contains 17 residues. Germline values: CDR1 ENHRY, CDR2 SYGVKD. Trimming cost V 3 bases and J 0 bases, with 15 bases left between them. CDR3 loop: CAISERARAYSYNEQFF. The DNA for the CDR3 is TGTGCCATCAGTGAAAGAGCTAGAGCTTACTCCTACAATGAGCAGTTCTTC.

The V call is TRBV2, the J call TRBJ1-5; D may be TRBD1 (6 bases). Germline CDR1 is SNHLY and CDR2 is FYNNEI. The V gene lost 8 bases and the J gene lost 9 bases, with 14 bases spanning the gap. CDR3 length: 12 residues. For the CDR3, the DNA is TGTGCCAGCCGATTCCCCAGGGGGCCCCAGCATTTT. It yields the protein CASRFPRGPQHF.

This clone came up a few times. The genes are TRBV19 and TRBJ2-5; 7 positions agree with TRBD2. This CDR3 is built from 13 residues. V lost 4 bases and J lost 4; bases outside the gene matches: 3. Germline V gene lookup returns CDR1 LNHDA and CDR2 SQIVND (reference sequence). In DNA form, the CDR3 reads TGTGCCAGTAGTACGGGGGGAGGAGAGACCCAGTACTTC. As protein: CASSTGGGETQYF.

The chain carries TRBV6-1 and TRBJ1-3; 7 nucleotides agree with TRBD1. Germline CDR1 reads MNHNS; CDR2 reads SASEGT. The CDR3 is 15 amino acids. The junction had 6 bases not matched to a gene; V was cut back by 5 bases and J by 2 bases. CDR3 DNA: TGTGCCAGCAGTCCTGTGACAGGGACTGGAAACACCATATATTTT. Its protein product is CASSPVTGTGNTIYF.

The chain recombines TRBV5-1 with TRBJ2-5; possibly TRBD2 for D (7 bases). V lost 4 bases and J 5 bases, leaving 15 bases between the germline ends. CDR3 length: 14 residues. CDR1 is SGHRS, CDR2 YFSETQ, per germline. The CDR3 here is CASSGGGARETQYF. The DNA for the CDR3 is TGCGCCAGCAGCGGGGGGGGCGCGAGGGAGACCCAGTACTTC.

As regards this clone: The junction differs from germline at one of its ends, possibly a read error. The genes are TRBV5-1 and TRBJ2-6, with D possibly being TRBD2 (6 bases). There are 15 residues in the CDR3. In germline, CDR1 is SGHRS, CDR2 YFSETQ. The CDR3 is CASSSGVSGANGLTF. The CDR3 coding sequence is TGCGCCAGCAGCTCGGGGGTTTCTGGGGCCAACGGCCTGACTTTC.

This chain joins TRBV5-6 and TRBJ2-1; the match to TRBD1 covers 12 bases. The V gene end was trimmed by 5 bases and the J gene end by 3 bases; junction bases not matched to a gene: 9. Per germline, CDR1 SGHDT and CDR2 YYEEEE. The CDR3 contains 17 residues. For the CDR3, the DNA is TGTGCCAGCAGTAAAGACCGGGACAGGGGGCACTACAATGAGCAGTTCTTC. It translates to CASSKDRDRGHYNEQFF.

Comment on this clone: Other nucleotide sequences in the sample specify the same CDR3. The chain couples TRBV5-4 to TRBJ2-7; 9 nucleotides align to TRBD1. With V trimmed by 8 bases and J by 5 bases, 11 bases remained unmatched. CDR1 is SGHNT and CDR2 is YYREEE in the germline V gene (reference sequence). The CDR3 is made up of 14 amino acids. This CDR3 is CASSLRTGEDEQYF. CDR3 nucleotide sequence: TGTGCCAGTAGCCTCCGGACAGGGGAGGACGAGCAGTACTTC.

This chain links TRBV7-9 with TRBJ2-3, with D possibly matching TRBD1 (5 bases). Trimming pared 7 bases from V and 0 bases from J, leaving 14 bases between. Germline V lookup: CDR1 SEHNR, CDR2 FQNEAQ (reference sequence). The CDR3 is made up of 15 amino acids. The CDR3 protein is CASIQGTSSTDTQYF. Written as DNA, the CDR3 is TGTGCCAGCATCCAGGGCACATCGAGCACAGATACGCAGTATTTT.

The rearrangement joins TRBV29-1 to TRBJ2-3; 11 bases match TRBD1. CDR3 length equals 16 residues. Germline assignment: CDR1 SQVTM and CDR2 ANQGSEA. Trimming took 2 bases from V and 4 from J; bases not matched to a gene: 8. The CDR3 coding sequence is TGCAGCGTTGAATTGTCCGGGACAGGGGGGGCAGATACGCAGTATTTT. Residues: CSVELSGTGGADTQYF.

V is TRBV5-1 and J is TRBJ1-2; possible D gene TRBD1, 6 bases. V lost 4 bases to trimming and J lost 0 bases, with 10 bases between them. The CDR3 consists of 14 residues. Germline CDR1 and CDR2: SGHRS and YFSETQ. The DNA for the CDR3 is TGCGCCAGCAGCCATCGACAGGCTAACTATGGCTACACCTTC. This translates into CASSHRQANYGYTF.

In this sample, this clone turned up once. The chain has TRBV5-1 and TRBJ1-1; the match to TRBD1 covers 10 bases. Germline trimming cut 4 bases from V and 11 bases from J; bases unmatched to any gene: 14. Germline V gives CDR1 SGHRS, CDR2 YFSETQ. This CDR3 has 15 amino acids. The CDR3 bases are TGCGCCAGCAGCCGGGACAGGGGCCGGGGTTCCGGGGCTTTCTTT. Translating gives CASSRDRGRGSGAFF.

The rearrangement links TRBV14 to TRBJ1-3; possible D gene TRBD1, 6 bases. Germline assignment: CDR1 SGHDN and CDR2 FVKESK. The V and J ends lost 4 bases and 5 bases respectively, with 9 bases between them. The CDR3 is made up of 13 amino acids. The CDR3 protein is CASSRQVRNTIYF. CDR3 nucleotide sequence: TGTGCCAGCAGCCGACAGGTCCGAAACACCATATATTTT. Supplemented by reference TRBV14 and TRBJ1-3, the full variable domain reads EAGVTQFPSHSVIEKGQTVTLRCDPISGHDNLYWYRRVMGKEIKFLLHFVKESKQDESGMPNNRFLAERTGGTYSTLKVQPAELEDSGVYFCASSRQVRNTIYFGEGSWLTVV.

This chain links TRBV2 with TRBJ2-5; 14 nucleotides match TRBD2. The CDR3 consists of 14 residues. Germline-derived CDR1 and CDR2 are SNHLY and FYNNEI. V dropped 8 bases and J dropped 5; count of bases not matched to a gene: 4. The CDR3 DNA follows: TGTGCCAGCGGGACTAGCGGGAGTGTTGAGACCCAGTACTTC. This sequence encodes CASGTSGSVETQYF. Looking up the rest from reference TRBV2 and TRBJ2-5 gives the full variable domain: EPEVTQTPSHQVTQMGQEVILRCVPISNHLYFYWYRQILGQKVEFLVSFYNNEISEKSEIFDDQFSVERPDGSNFTLKIRSTKLEDSAMYFCASGTSGSVETQYFGPGTRLLVL.

This clone was seen more than once but under ten times. The chain uses TRBV2 and TRBJ2-3; 9 bases agree with TRBD2. This CDR3 has 18 residues. Germline V CDR1 and CDR2: SNHLY, FYNNEI. The junction had 18 bases not matched to a gene; V was cut back by 6 bases and J by 5 bases. In nucleotides, the CDR3 is TGTGCCAGCAGGGCCAGGGGCGGGAGGGCCCTTGGGCAAGATACGCAGTATTTT. Protein sequence: CASRARGGRALGQDTQYF.

This sequence joins TRBV9 and TRBJ2-1; 8 positions agree with TRBD2. This CDR3 has 13 amino acids. The trim removed 3 bases at V and 6 bases at J, leaving 2 bases unmatched. Germline CDR1 is SGDLS and CDR2 is YYNGEE. Written as DNA, the CDR3 is TGTGCCAGCAGCGACGGGGGGGGCAATGAGCAGTTCTTC. Its translation is CASSDGGGNEQFF.

The chain is built from TRBV2 and TRBJ2-7, with 9 bases lining up with TRBD1. The CDR3 sequence is 14 residues long. The germline CDR1 and CDR2 sequences are SNHLY and FYNNEI. Trimming removed 4 bases from V and 2 bases from J; junction bases left unmatched: 3. CDR3 in amino acids: CASSGGTGPYEQYF. CDR3 coding DNA: TGTGCCAGCAGTGGGGGGACAGGGCCCTACGAGCAGTACTTC.

This clone appeared a few times. The chain recombines TRBV5-1 with TRBJ1-3; a possible D gene is TRBD1 (6 bases). The V end lost 0 bases, the J end lost 0 bases, and 10 bases lay between the germline ends. The germline V gene encodes CDR1 SGHRS and CDR2 YFSETQ. The CDR3 spans 16 residues. CDR3 region: CASSLGQASSGNTIYF. CDR3 bases: TGCGCCAGCAGCTTGGGACAGGCGAGCTCTGGAAACACCATATATTTT.

This clone was counted only a few times. This chain joins TRBV5-4 and TRBJ1-1; maybe TRBD1 (5 bases). The CDR3 loop spans 15 amino acids. V was cut by 0 bases and J by 0 bases, with 9 bases left in between. CDR1 and CDR2 from the germline V gene are SGHNT and YYREEE (reference sequence). CDR3 coding DNA: TGTGCCAGCAGCTTGGGGGGGGTCTTGAACACTGAAGCTTTCTTT. Residues: CASSLGGVLNTEAFF. Together with reference TRBV5-4 and TRBJ1-1, the CDR3 gives the full variable domain: ETGVTQSPTHLIKTRGQQVTLRCSSQSGHNTVSWYQQALGQGPQFIFQYYREEENGRGNFPPRFSGLQFPNYSSELNVNALELDDSALYLCASSLGGVLNTEAFFGQGTRLTVV.

This clone was seen more than once but under ten times. This chain joins TRBV6-5 and TRBJ2-7; 11 bases fit TRBD1. The CDR3 has 15 amino acids. The J segment lost 3 bases and the V segment lost 0 bases, leaving 1 base of the junction unmatched. Germline assignment: CDR1 MNHEY and CDR2 SVGAGI. CDR3 region: CASSYSGTGGYEQYF. The CDR3 nucleotides read TGTGCCAGCAGTTACTCCGGGACAGGGGGCTACGAGCAGTACTTC.